The 18 T cell receptor beta chains reported below all come from one sample, sequenced in a study of T cell repertoires in cytomegalovirus infection. TCRdb analysed the reads with MiXCR anew, one entry per CDR3 protein. The table shows 560,000 or so distinct CDR3 sequences, with more than 15% occurring only once. The sequenced sample consisted of CD8+ T cells from PBMCs. Receptors were obtained from a human donor in good health (CMV status not recorded). Some clones in this sample may be carry-over from other donors' samples.

This clonotype was seen repeatedly, ten times or more. The chain links TRBV7-6 to TRBJ2-1; TRBD2 aligns across 9 bases. The CDR3 consists of 18 residues. The ends lost 1 base at V and 4 bases at J; junction bases unmatched: 11. Germline V gene data show CDR1 as SGHVS and CDR2 as FNYEAQ. Here the CDR3 reads CASSLVGGRSGSYNEQFF. For the CDR3, the DNA is TGTGCCAGCAGCTTAGTCGGGGGACGTAGCGGGAGTTACAATGAGCAGTTCTTC.

There are a few counts of this clonotype. The chain is built from TRBV11-2 and TRBJ2-7; D is ambiguous. The CDR3 totals 16 residues. Germline V gene sequence: CDR1 SGHAT, CDR2 FQNNGV. V was pared by 1 base and J by 9 bases, with 22 bases between. CDR3 DNA sequence: TGTGCCAGCAGCTTAGCCCCGGCTGCGACCGTAGACGGGCAGTACTTC. Its protein product is CASSLAPAATVDGQYF.

This clonotype was seen more than once but under ten times. This chain joins TRBV15 and TRBJ1-2, with TRBD1 as a possible D gene (5 bases). Trimming took off 8 bases at V and 6 bases at J, with 10 bases between the two ends. The CDR3 has 11 residues. Germline CDR1 is LNHNV and CDR2 is YYDKDF (reference sequence). The CDR3: CATAGLDGYTF. CDR3 DNA sequence: TGTGCCACCGCGGGGCTCGATGGCTACACCTTC.

This clonotype showed up just a few times. As DNA, the CDR3 is TGCAGTGCTAGAGATAGGGTGGGGGTCACCTACGAGCAGTACTTC. This codes for CSARDRVGVTYEQYF. The chain has TRBV20-1 and TRBJ2-7; D possibly uses TRBD1 or TRBD2 (5 bases each). The CDR3 sequence is 15 residues long. Looked up from germline, CDR1 is DFQATT and CDR2 is SNEGSKA (reference sequence). Between the trimmed V and J ends, which lost 0 bases and 2 bases, there was a span of 14 bases.

This clonotype was seen at least ten times. The V and J genes are TRBV28 and TRBJ2-3; 10 nucleotides agree with TRBD2. Trimming at V came to 5 bases and at J to 5 bases, leaving 10 bases not matched to a gene. Germline-derived CDR1 and CDR2 are MDHEN and SYDVKM. The CDR3 runs 16 residues. CDR3 coding DNA: TGTGCCAGCAGTCGTACTAGCGGGATATCGTTAGATACGCAGTATTTT. This sequence encodes CASSRTSGISLDTQYF. The full variable domain, completed using reference TRBV28 and TRBJ2-3, is DVKVTQSSRYLVKRTGEKVFLECVQDMDHENMFWYRQDPGLGLRLIYFSYDVKMKEKGDIPEGYSVSREKKERFSLILESASTNQTSMYLCASSRTSGISLDTQYFGPGTRLTVL.

The chain joins TRBV27 to TRBJ2-2, with D perhaps matching TRBD1 (5 bases). V gave up 1 base and J gave up 6 bases, with 12 bases separating them. CDR3 length: 15 residues. Germline V gives CDR1 MNHEY, CDR2 SMNVEV (reference sequence). In nucleotides, the CDR3 is TGTGCCAGCAGTTTATACTACAGGAGAGCCGGGGAGCTGTTTTTT. It translates to CASSLYYRRAGELFF.

This clonotype showed up just a few times. This sequence joins TRBV27 and TRBJ1-1, with D perhaps matching TRBD1 (6 bases). CDR3 length: 15 residues. The V end lost 2 bases, the J end lost 0 bases, and 10 bases lay between the germline ends. Germline V gene data show CDR1 as MNHEY and CDR2 as SMNVEV (reference sequence). The CDR3 DNA reads as TGTGCCAGCAGTTTAAGACAGGTCATGAACACTGAAGCTTTCTTT. It specifies CASSLRQVMNTEAFF.

This clonotype was observed a handful of times. This rearrangement joins TRBV9 to TRBJ2-2; 9 bases line up with TRBD1. CDR1 SGDLS and CDR2 YYNGEE come from the germline V gene. This CDR3 comprises 14 residues. Trimming took 7 bases from V and 6 from J; bases not matched to a gene: 7. CDR3 amino acids: CASSDRGNSGELFF. CDR3 in DNA: TGTGCCAGCTCGGACAGGGGAAATTCCGGGGAGCTGTTTTTT.

This clonotype has a count of ten or more. In nucleotides, the CDR3 is TGCGCCAGCAGTAACTCCGGGAGGGCCGACGAGCAGTACTTC. As protein: CASSNSGRADEQYF. V is TRBV10-2 and J is TRBJ2-7; 8 bases match TRBD2. There are 14 residues in the CDR3. Germline-derived CDR1 and CDR2 are WSHSY and SAAADI. The ends lost 5 bases at V and 5 bases at J; junction bases unmatched: 8.

This clonotype was counted many times. V and J are TRBV28 and TRBJ2-7; D unresolved. V was clipped by 8 bases and J by 0 bases, with 11 bases between them. Germline lookup yields CDR1 MDHEN and CDR2 SYDVKM. The length of the CDR3 is 13 residues. The CDR3 spells CASESPSSYEQYF. DNA of the CDR3: TGTGCCAGCGAATCCCCCTCCTCCTACGAGCAGTACTTC.

This clonotype has at least ten counts. This sequence joins TRBV27 and TRBJ2-2; D gene ambiguous. V was pared by 11 bases and J by 4 bases, with 17 bases between. Germline CDR1 is MNHEY and CDR2 is SMNVEV (reference sequence). The CDR3 covers 14 residues. For the CDR3, the DNA is TGTGCCGTCGCAATGGGCGGTCCCACCGGGGAGCTGTTTTTT. This sequence encodes CAVAMGGPTGELFF.

This clonotype was seen ten or more times. The chain has TRBV11-1 and TRBJ2-3; weak D call: TRBD1 (5 bases). CDR3 size: 16 residues. The V end was cut by 5 bases, the J end by 4 bases, with 19 bases between. Germline-derived CDR1 and CDR2 are SGHAT and FQDESV (reference sequence). CDR3 DNA: TGTGCCAGCAGCCCAGTGGGCAGGGAAGTGGCAGATACGCAGTATTTT. Amino acid sequence: CASSPVGREVADTQYF.

Notes on this clonotype: An end of the junction differs from the germline gene, which may be a read error. The chain uses TRBV7-2 and TRBJ2-3; D is ambiguous. The V gene's germline CDR1 is SGHTA and CDR2 FQGNSA. This CDR3 has 13 residues. The CDR3 nucleotides are TGTGCCAGCAGCCACCGCGGAGAAGATTCGCAGTGTTTT. Translated: CASSHRGEDSQCF.

This clonotype was observed at least ten times. One junction end disagrees with the germline gene, perhaps due to a read error. The chain combines TRBV12-5 with TRBJ2-5; D remains unclear. Germline-derived CDR1 and CDR2 are LGHNT and FRNRAP. This CDR3 has 11 residues. The CDR3 protein is CASGSQGTQYF. As DNA, the CDR3 is TGTGCTAGTGGTTCACAAGGGACCCAGTACTTC.

J is TRBJ2-5 and V is TRBV12-3 or TRBV12-4; D could derive from TRBD1 or TRBD2 (5 bases each). The CDR3 runs to 14 residues. The ends were cut back, 3 bases at V and 5 bases at J, with 13 bases in the middle. The CDR3 loop reads CASSLIRGVETQYF. CDR3 sequence (DNA): TGTGCCAGCAGTTTGATCCGGGGCGTCGAGACCCAGTACTTC.

This clonotype showed up many times. This chain joins TRBV10-2 and TRBJ1-3; D is perhaps TRBD1 (6 bases). Germline CDR1 is WSHSY and CDR2 is SAAADI. The V gene lost 8 bases and the J gene lost 0 bases, with 14 bases spanning the gap. The CDR3 covers 15 residues. The chain's CDR3 is CASSRQVGSGNTIYF. CDR3 DNA sequence: TGCGCCAGCTCTCGACAGGTCGGCTCTGGAAACACCATATATTTT.

This clonotype was observed at least ten times. CDR3 DNA sequence: TGTGCCAGCAATTCCGGGACAAGTCAAGAGACCCAGTACTTC. Protein: CASNSGTSQETQYF. V and J are TRBV28 and TRBJ2-5, with a weak D call TRBD1 (6 bases). The CDR3 is 14 amino acids. Trimming pared 7 bases from V and 2 bases from J, leaving 14 bases between. The germline CDR1 and CDR2 sequences are MDHEN and SYDVKM.

This clonotype showed up many times. The chain recombines TRBV12-3 or TRBV12-4 with TRBJ1-1; 8 nucleotides agree with TRBD1. The junction had 9 bases not matched to a gene; V was cut back by 4 bases and J by 5 bases. The CDR3 sequence is 15 residues long. CDR3 loop: CASSYSGTGGTEAFF. The CDR3 coding sequence is TGTGCCAGCAGTTACTCCGGAACAGGGGGAACTGAAGCTTTCTTT.